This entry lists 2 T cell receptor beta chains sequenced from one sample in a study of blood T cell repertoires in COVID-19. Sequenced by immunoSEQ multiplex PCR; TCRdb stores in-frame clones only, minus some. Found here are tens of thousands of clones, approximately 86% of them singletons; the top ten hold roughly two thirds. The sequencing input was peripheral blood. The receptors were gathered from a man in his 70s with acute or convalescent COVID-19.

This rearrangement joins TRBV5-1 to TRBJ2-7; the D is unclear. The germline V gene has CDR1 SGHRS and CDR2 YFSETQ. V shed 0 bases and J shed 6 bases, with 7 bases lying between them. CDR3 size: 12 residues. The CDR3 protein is CASSLAGPEQYF. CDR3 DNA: TGCGCCAGCAGCTTGGCTGGGCCCGAGCAGTACTTC.

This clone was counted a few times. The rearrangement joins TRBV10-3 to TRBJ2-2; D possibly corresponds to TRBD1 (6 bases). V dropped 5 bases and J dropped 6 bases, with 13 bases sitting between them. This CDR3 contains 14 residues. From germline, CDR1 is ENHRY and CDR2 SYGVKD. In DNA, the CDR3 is TGTGCCATCAGTTTCGGACAGTTAGCCGGGGAGCTGTTTTTT. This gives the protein CAISFGQLAGELFF.